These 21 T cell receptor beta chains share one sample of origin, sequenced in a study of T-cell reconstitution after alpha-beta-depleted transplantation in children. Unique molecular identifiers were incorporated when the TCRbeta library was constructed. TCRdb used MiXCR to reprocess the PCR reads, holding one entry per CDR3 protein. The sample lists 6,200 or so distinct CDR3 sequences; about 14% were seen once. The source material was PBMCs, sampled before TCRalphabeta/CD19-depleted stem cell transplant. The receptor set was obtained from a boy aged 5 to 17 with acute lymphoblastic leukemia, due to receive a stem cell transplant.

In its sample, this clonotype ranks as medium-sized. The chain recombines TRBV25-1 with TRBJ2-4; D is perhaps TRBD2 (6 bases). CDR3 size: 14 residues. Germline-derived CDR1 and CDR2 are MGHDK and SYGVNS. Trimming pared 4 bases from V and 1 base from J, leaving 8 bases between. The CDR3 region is CASSVGGAKNIQYF. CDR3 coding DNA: TGTGCCAGCAGTGTTGGGGGGGCCAAAAACATTCAGTACTTC.

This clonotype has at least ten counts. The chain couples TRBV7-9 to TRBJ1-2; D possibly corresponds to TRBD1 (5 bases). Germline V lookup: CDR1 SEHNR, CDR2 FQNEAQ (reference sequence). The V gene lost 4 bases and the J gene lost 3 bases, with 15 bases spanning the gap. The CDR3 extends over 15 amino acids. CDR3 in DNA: TGTGCCAGCAGCTCCCAGGGAGGGGAGGACTATGGCTACACCTTC. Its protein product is CASSSQGGEDYGYTF.

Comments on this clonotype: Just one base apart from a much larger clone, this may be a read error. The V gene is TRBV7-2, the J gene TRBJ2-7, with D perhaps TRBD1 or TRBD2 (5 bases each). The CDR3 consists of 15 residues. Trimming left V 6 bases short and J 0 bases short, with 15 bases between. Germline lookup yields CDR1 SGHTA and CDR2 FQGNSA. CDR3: CTSSSGPVSSYEQYF. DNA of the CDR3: TGTACCAGCAGTTCGGGACCTGTCAGCTCCTACGAGCAGTACTTC.

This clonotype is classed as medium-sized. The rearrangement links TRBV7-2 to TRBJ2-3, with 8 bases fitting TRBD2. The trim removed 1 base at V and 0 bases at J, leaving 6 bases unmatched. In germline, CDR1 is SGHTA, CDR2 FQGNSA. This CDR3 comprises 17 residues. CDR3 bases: TGTGCCAGCAGCTTAGGACCTCGGGGGGGCAGCACAGATACGCAGTATTTT. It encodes CASSLGPRGGSTDTQYF.

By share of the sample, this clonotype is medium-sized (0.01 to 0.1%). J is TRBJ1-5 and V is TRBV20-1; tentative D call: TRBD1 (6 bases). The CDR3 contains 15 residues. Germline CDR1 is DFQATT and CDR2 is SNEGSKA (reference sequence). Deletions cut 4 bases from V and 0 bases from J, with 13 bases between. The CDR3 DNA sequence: TGCAGTGCTACCGACAGGAGGGGTAGCAATCAGCCCCAGCATTTT. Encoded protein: CSATDRRGSNQPQHF.

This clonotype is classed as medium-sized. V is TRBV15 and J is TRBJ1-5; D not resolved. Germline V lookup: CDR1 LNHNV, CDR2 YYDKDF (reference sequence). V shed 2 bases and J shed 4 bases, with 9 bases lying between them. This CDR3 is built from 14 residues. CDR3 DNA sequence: TGTGCCACCAGCAGATTACTGGGGAATCAGCCCCAGCATTTT. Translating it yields CATSRLLGNQPQHF.

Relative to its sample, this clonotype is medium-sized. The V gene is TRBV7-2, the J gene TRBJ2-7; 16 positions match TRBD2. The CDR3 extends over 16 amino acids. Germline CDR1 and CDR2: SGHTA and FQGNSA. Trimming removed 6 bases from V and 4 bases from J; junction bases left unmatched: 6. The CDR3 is CASRLGLAGGGYEQYF. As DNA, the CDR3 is TGTGCCAGCAGACTGGGACTAGCGGGAGGGGGGTACGAGCAGTACTTC.

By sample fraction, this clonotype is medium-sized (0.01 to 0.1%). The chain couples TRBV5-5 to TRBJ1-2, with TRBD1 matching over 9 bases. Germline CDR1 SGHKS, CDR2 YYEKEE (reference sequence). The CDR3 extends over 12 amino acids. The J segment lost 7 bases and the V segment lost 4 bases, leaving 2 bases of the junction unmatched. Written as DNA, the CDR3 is TGTGCCAGCAGCCGGGACAGGGTTGGCTACACCTTC. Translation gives CASSRDRVGYTF.

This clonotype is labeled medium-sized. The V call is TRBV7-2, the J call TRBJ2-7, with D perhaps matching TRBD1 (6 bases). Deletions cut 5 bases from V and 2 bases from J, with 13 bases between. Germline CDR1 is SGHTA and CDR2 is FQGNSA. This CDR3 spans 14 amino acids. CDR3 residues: CASSPLDRTYEQYF. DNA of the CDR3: TGTGCCAGCAGCCCGTTGGACAGAACCTACGAGCAGTACTTC. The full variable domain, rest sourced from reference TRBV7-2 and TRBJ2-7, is GAGVSQSPSNKVTEKGKDVELRCDPISGHTALYWYRQSLGQGLEFLIYFQGNSAPDKSGLPSDRFSAERTGGSVSTLTIQRTQQEDSAVYLCASSPLDRTYEQYFGPGTRLTVT.

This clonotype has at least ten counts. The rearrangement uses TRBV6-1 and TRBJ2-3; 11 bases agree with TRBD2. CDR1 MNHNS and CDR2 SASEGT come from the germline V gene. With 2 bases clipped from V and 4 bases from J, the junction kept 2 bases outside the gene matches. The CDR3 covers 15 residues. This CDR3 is CASSELAGGPDTQYF. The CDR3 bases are TGTGCCAGCAGTGAATTAGCGGGGGGGCCAGATACGCAGTATTTT.

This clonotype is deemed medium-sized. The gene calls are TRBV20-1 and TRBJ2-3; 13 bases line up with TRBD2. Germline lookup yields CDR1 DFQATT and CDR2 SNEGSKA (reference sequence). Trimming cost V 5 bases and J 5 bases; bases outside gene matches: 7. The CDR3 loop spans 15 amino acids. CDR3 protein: CSAGTSGILEDTQYF. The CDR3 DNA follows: TGCAGTGCTGGGACTAGCGGGATCTTGGAAGATACGCAGTATTTT.

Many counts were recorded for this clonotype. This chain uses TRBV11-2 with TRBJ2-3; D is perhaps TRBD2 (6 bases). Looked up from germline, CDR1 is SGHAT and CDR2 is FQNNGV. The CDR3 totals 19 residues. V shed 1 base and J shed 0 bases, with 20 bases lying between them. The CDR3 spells CASSLGDPRDASSTDTQYF. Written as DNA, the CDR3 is TGTGCCAGCAGCTTAGGGGACCCGCGGGACGCCTCTAGCACAGATACGCAGTATTTT.

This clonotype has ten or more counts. The CDR3 region has the DNA TGTGCCAGCAGTTTATTCTACGAGCAGTACTTC. Translating it yields CASSLFYEQYF. The chain couples TRBV28 to TRBJ2-7; the D is unclear. With 1 base removed from V and 3 bases from J, the gap between germline ends came to 1 base. CDR1 is MDHEN and CDR2 is SYDVKM in the germline V gene. This CDR3 is built from 11 residues.

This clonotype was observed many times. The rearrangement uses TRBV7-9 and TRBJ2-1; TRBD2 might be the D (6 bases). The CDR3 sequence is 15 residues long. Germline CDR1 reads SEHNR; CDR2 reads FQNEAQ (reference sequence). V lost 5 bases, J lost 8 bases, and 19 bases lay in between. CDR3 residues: CASSLPGDPVDEQFF. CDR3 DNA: TGTGCCAGCAGCCTTCCGGGGGACCCAGTCGATGAGCAGTTCTTC. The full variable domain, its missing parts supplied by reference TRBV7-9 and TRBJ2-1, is DTGVSQNPRHKITKRGQNVTFRCDPISEHNRLYWYRQTLGQGPEFLTYFQNEAQLEKSRLLSDRFSAERPKGSFSTLEIQRTEQGDSAMYLCASSLPGDPVDEQFFGPGTRLTVL.

The CDR3 protein is CSAERTGSRGELFF. CDR3 nucleotide sequence: TGCAGTGCTGAGAGGACGGGATCCAGGGGGGAGCTGTTTTTT. The rearrangement uses TRBV20-1 and TRBJ2-2; weak D call: TRBD2 (5 bases). Trimming removed 5 bases at V and 8 bases at J, with 18 bases between. The CDR3 contains 14 residues. Germline CDR1 is DFQATT and CDR2 is SNEGSKA (reference sequence).

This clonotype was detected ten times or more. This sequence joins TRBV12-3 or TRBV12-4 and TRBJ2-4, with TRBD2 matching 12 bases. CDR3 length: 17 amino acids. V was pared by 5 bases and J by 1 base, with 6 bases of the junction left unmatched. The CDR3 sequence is CASSTGLAGAAKNIQYF. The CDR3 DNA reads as TGTGCCAGCAGTACGGGACTAGCGGGCGCTGCCAAAAACATTCAGTACTTC.

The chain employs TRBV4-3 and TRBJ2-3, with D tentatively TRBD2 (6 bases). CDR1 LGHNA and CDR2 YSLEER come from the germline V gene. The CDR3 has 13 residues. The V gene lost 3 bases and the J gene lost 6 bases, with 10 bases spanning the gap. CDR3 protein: CASSQGGLDTQYF. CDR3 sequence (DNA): TGCGCCAGCAGCCAGGGAGGACTGGATACGCAGTATTTT.

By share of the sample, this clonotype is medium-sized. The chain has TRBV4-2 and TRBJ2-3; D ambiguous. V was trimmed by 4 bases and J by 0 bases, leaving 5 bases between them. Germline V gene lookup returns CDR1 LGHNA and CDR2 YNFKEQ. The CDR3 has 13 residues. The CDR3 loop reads CASSPQSTDTQYF. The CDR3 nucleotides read TGTGCCAGCAGCCCACAGAGCACAGATACGCAGTATTTT.

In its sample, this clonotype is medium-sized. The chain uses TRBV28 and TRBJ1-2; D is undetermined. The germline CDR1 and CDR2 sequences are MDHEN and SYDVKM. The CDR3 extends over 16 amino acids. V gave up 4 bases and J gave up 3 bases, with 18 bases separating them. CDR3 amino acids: CASSSPSDEGHYGYTF. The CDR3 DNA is TGTGCCAGCAGTTCACCTTCCGACGAAGGACACTATGGCTACACCTTC.

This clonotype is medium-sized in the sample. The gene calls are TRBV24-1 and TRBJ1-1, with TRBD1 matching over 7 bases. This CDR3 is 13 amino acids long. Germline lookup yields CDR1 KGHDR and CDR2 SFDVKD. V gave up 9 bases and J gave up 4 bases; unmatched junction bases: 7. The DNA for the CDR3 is TGTGCCACCCAGGGGGGAACCGGCACTGAAGCTTTCTTT. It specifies CATQGGTGTEAFF.

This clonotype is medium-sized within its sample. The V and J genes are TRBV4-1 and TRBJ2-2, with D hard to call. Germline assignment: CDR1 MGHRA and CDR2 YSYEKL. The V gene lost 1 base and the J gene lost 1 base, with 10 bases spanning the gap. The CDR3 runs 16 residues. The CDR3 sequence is CASSQVWTMNTGELFF. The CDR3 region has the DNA TGCGCCAGCAGCCAAGTATGGACCATGAACACCGGGGAGCTGTTTTTT.